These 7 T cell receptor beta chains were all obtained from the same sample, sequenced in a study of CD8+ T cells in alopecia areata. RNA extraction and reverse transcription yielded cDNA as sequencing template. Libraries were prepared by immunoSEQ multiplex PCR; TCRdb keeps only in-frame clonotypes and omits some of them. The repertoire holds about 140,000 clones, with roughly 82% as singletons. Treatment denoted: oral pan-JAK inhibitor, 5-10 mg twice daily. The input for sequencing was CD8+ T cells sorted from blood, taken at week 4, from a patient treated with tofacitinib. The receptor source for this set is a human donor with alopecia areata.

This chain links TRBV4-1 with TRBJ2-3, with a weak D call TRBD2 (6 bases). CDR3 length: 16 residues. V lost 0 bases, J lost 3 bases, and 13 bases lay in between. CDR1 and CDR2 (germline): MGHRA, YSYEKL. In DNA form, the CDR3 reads TGCGCCAGCAGCCAAGATCACCGGGAGTTAACAGATACGCAGTATTTT. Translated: CASSQDHRELTDTQYF.

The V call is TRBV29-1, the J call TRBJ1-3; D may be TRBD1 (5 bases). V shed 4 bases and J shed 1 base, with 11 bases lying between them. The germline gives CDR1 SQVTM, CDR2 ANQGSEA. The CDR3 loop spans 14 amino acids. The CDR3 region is CSVVKGPSGNTIYF. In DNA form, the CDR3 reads TGCAGCGTTGTGAAGGGGCCTTCTGGAAACACCATATATTTT.

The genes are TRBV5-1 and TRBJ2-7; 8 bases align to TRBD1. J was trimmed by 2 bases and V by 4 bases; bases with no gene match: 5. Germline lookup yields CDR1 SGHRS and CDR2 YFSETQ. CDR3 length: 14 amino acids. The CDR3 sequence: CASSTYRGTYEQYF. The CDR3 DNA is TGCGCCAGCAGCACCTACAGGGGGACCTACGAGCAGTACTTC.

The CDR3 region is CASSGSDSYYYEQYF. The CDR3 region has the DNA TGTGCCAGCAGTGGATCGGACAGCTACTACTACGAGCAGTACTTC. The chain is built from TRBV7-9 and TRBJ2-7; TRBD1 might be the D (6 bases). Germline V gene sequence: CDR1 SEHNR, CDR2 FQNEAQ (reference sequence). The CDR3 consists of 15 residues. V lost 6 bases, J lost 3 bases, and 18 bases lay in between.

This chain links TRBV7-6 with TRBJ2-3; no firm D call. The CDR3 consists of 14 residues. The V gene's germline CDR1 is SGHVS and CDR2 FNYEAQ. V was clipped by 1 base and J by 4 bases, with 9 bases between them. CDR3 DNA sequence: TGTGCCAGCAGCTTAGTGAACAACCCAGATACGCAGTATTTT. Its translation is CASSLVNNPDTQYF. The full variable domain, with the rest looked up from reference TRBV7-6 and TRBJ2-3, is GAGVSQSPRYKVTKRGQDVALRCDPISGHVSLYWYRQALGQGPEFLTYFNYEAQQDKSGLPNDRFSAERPEGSISTLTIQRTEQRDSAMYRCASSLVNNPDTQYFGPGTRLTVL.

CDR3 coding DNA: TGTGCCAGCAGCTTAGTGCCCAGACAAACGCCCGAGACGGAAAAACTGTTTTTT. Translation gives CASSLVPRQTPETEKLFF. The chain uses TRBV7-2 and TRBJ1-4; D unresolved. CDR1 and CDR2 from the germline V gene are SGHTA and FQGNSA. Trimming shortened V by 1 base and J by 8 bases, and 23 bases separated the two germline ends. This CDR3 has 18 residues.

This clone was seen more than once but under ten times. The CDR3 here is CASSLTASGGAYQETQYF. DNA for the CDR3: TGCGCCAGCAGCCTGACGGCTAGCGGGGGGGCCTACCAAGAGACCCAGTACTTC. This chain joins TRBV4-3 and TRBJ2-5; 12 bases are a match to TRBD2. V was pared by 4 bases and J by 0 bases, with 9 bases of the junction left unmatched. CDR3 length: 18 residues. Germline V CDR1 and CDR2: LGHNA, YSLEER.